The 19 T cell receptor beta chains listed next were all sequenced from one sample in a study of blood T cell repertoires in COVID-19. Assay: immunoSEQ multiplex PCR; the TCRdb copy retains only in-frame clones and omits some. The table shows 190,000 or so clones, with approximately 88% occurring only once. Sequenced: peripheral blood. All receptors derive from a woman aged 25 to 45 with acute or convalescent COVID-19.

The CDR3 loop reads CASSALRGGNEKLFF. As DNA, the CDR3 is TGTGCCAGCAGCGCCCTCAGGGGTGGTAATGAAAAACTGTTTTTT. This chain links TRBV2 with TRBJ1-4; possibly TRBD1 for D (6 bases). V lost 6 bases and J lost 4, with 15 bases in between. This CDR3 has 15 amino acids. The germline CDR1 and CDR2 sequences are SNHLY and FYNNEI.

This clone came up once. The DNA for the CDR3 is TGTGCCACCAGTGGAAGGACACCCACAGATACGCAGTATTTT. This gives the protein CATSGRTPTDTQYF. The rearrangement joins TRBV24-1 to TRBJ2-3, with D possibly TRBD1 on 5 matching bases. Germline V CDR1 and CDR2: KGHDR, SFDVKD. The CDR3 spans 14 residues. With 5 bases removed from V and 2 bases from J, the gap between germline ends came to 10 bases.

The V and J genes are TRBV27 and TRBJ2-6, with 7 positions matching TRBD1. The length of the CDR3 is 15 residues. Germline assignment: CDR1 MNHEY and CDR2 SMNVEV (reference sequence). With 5 bases clipped from V and 4 bases from J, the junction kept 5 bases outside the gene matches. CDR3 protein: CASSRQGAGANVLTF. DNA of the CDR3: TGTGCCAGCAGTCGACAGGGAGCCGGGGCCAACGTCCTGACTTTC.

V usage is TRBV18 and J usage is TRBJ2-3; no clear D gene. V lost 2 bases and J lost 2, with 8 bases in between. From germline, CDR1 is KGHSH and CDR2 LQKENI. This CDR3 has 14 residues. DNA for the CDR3: TGTGCCAGCTCACCAGCTAGATCCACAGATACGCAGTATTTT. Amino acid sequence: CASSPARSTDTQYF.

This clone showed up just a few times. The V call is TRBV30, the J call TRBJ1-2, with a tentative D call TRBD1 (5 bases). Trimming took 2 bases from V and 4 from J, leaving 17 bases between them. The CDR3 totals 15 residues. Germline V gene lookup returns CDR1 GTSNPN and CDR2 SVGIG (reference sequence). The CDR3 region is CAWSIVGGRGYGYTF. The CDR3 region has the DNA TGTGCCTGGAGTATTGTCGGGGGACGGGGCTATGGCTACACCTTC. Supplemented by reference TRBV30 and TRBJ1-2, the full variable domain reads SQTIHQWPATLVQPVGSPLSLECTVEGTSNPNLYWYRQAAGRGLQLLFYSVGIGQISSEVPQNLSASRPQDRQFILSSKKLLLSDSGFYLCAWSIVGGRGYGYTFGSGTRLTVV.

The chain combines TRBV5-1 with TRBJ2-1, with 12 bases lining up with TRBD2. Trimming took 4 bases from V and 5 from J; bases not matched to a gene: 4. Germline CDR1 is SGHRS and CDR2 is YFSETQ. The CDR3 runs to 15 residues. In DNA form, the CDR3 reads TGCGCCAGCAGCCCAAGACTAGCGGGAGACAATGAGCAGTTCTTC. Translated, it gives CASSPRLAGDNEQFF.

V is TRBV7-6 and J is TRBJ2-7, with D unclear. The germline gives CDR1 SGHVS, CDR2 FNYEAQ. The CDR3 totals 13 residues. Trimming took 5 bases from V and 4 from J, leaving 12 bases between them. DNA for the CDR3: TGTGCCAGCAGCCTCGAATCTAGGTACGAGCAGTACTTC. It yields the protein CASSLESRYEQYF.

This sequence joins TRBV2 and TRBJ1-5; no clear D gene. The ends were cut back, 6 bases at V and 0 bases at J, with 9 bases in the middle. The CDR3 totals 14 residues. CDR1 is SNHLY, CDR2 FYNNEI, per germline. The CDR3 nucleotides read TGTGCCAGCAGCTCTCGGTATAGCAATCAGCCCCAGCATTTT. This translates into CASSSRYSNQPQHF.

The V call is TRBV21-1, the J call TRBJ2-7; the DNA was not compared with TRBD1, the D call given in the table. TRBV21-1 is described as a pseudogene. The CDR3 totals 15 residues. The CDR3 bases are TGTGCCAGCACACACCGGGACAAGGATCCCTACGAGCAGTACTTC. Amino acids: CASTHRDKDPYEQYF.

The rearrangement joins TRBV7-9 to TRBJ1-1; perhaps TRBD1 as D (6 bases). This CDR3 has 13 amino acids. Germline CDR1 SEHNR, CDR2 FQNEAQ (reference sequence). With 2 bases removed from V and 5 bases from J, the gap between germline ends came to 9 bases. The CDR3 protein is CASSLQGTTEAFF. The CDR3 bases are TGTGCCAGCAGCTTACAGGGGACGACTGAAGCTTTCTTT.

V and J are TRBV10-3 and TRBJ2-1; TRBD2 matches 11 bases. CDR1 and CDR2 from the germline V gene are ENHRY and SYGVKD. The CDR3 is 16 amino acids. V dropped 4 bases and J dropped 10; count of bases not matched to a gene: 12. The CDR3 DNA sequence: TGTGCCATCAGTGTGATAGCGGGAGGGCGACGTAACGAGCAGTTCTTC. Translation: CAISVIAGGRRNEQFF.

This clone was picked up one time. This chain links TRBV18 with TRBJ2-7; 8 bases map to TRBD1. Germline V gene sequence: CDR1 KGHSH, CDR2 LQKENI. This CDR3 contains 15 residues. V was clipped by 6 bases and J by 1 base; unmatched bases: 8. CDR3 region: CASSSGTGRSYEQYF. The CDR3, as DNA: TGTGCCAGCTCGTCCGGGACAGGCCGTTCCTACGAGCAGTACTTC.

This clone appeared a few times. The rearrangement joins TRBV4-2 to TRBJ2-7; D remains ambiguous. In germline, CDR1 is LGHNA, CDR2 YNFKEQ. Trimming cost V 0 bases and J 7 bases, with 13 bases left between them. This CDR3 is 14 amino acids long. Written as DNA, the CDR3 is TGTGCCAGCAGCCAAGATCGAATAGTTCGGGAGCAGTACTTC. This gives the protein CASSQDRIVREQYF.

The CDR3 sequence is CASKLGGARNTEAFF. CDR3 in DNA: TGTGCCAGCAAGCTCGGAGGGGCCAGGAACACTGAAGCTTTCTTT. The chain recombines TRBV5-5 with TRBJ1-1; a possible D gene is TRBD1 (5 bases). The germline gives CDR1 SGHKS, CDR2 YYEKEE (reference sequence). V dropped 6 bases and J dropped 1 base, with 16 bases sitting between them. CDR3 size: 15 residues.

The CDR3 bases are TGTGCCAGCTCAACAAGAAACAATGAGCAGTTCTTC. Encoded protein: CASSTRNNEQFF. The chain employs TRBV18 and TRBJ2-1; D is undetermined. The V gene's germline CDR1 is KGHSH and CDR2 LQKENI. V was shortened by 5 bases and J by 5 bases, with 7 bases between the two germline ends. The CDR3 loop spans 12 amino acids. Full variable domain (rest looked up from reference TRBV18 and TRBJ2-1): NAGVMQNPRHLVRRRGQEARLRCSPMKGHSHVYWYRQLPEEGLKFMVYLQKENIIDESGMPKERFSAEFPKEGPSILRIQQVVRGDSAAYFCASSTRNNEQFFGPGTRLTVL.

This clone was counted once. This rearrangement joins TRBV5-1 to TRBJ2-3, with D possibly matching TRBD2 (5 bases). The CDR3 length is 14 residues. Germline-derived CDR1 and CDR2 are SGHRS and YFSETQ. V lost 2 bases and J 6 bases, leaving 13 bases between the germline ends. CDR3 in amino acids: CASSFQRPWDTQYF. The CDR3 nucleotides read TGCGCCAGCAGCTTCCAGCGGCCATGGGATACGCAGTATTTT.

Comments on this clone: A read error may produce the germline difference seen at one junction end. The chain joins TRBV11-3 to TRBJ2-7; D is uncertain. From germline, CDR1 is SGHNT and CDR2 YENEEA. The CDR3 is 14 residues long. The CDR3 nucleotides are TGTGCCAGCAGCCTAGACCCAAACTTTGGTGAGCAGTACTTC. This encodes CASSLDPNFGEQYF.

The DNA for the CDR3 is TGTGCCAGCAGCTATACAGGGGGCGCTTACAATGAGCAGTTCTTC. Residues: CASSYTGGAYNEQFF. J is TRBJ2-1 and V is TRBV7-6; 9 bases are shared with TRBD1. V was clipped by 4 bases and J by 4 bases; unmatched bases: 5. This CDR3 has 15 amino acids. The V gene's germline CDR1 is SGHVS and CDR2 FNYEAQ.

The V call is TRBV5-1, the J call TRBJ2-5; no definite D call. Germline CDR1 is SGHRS and CDR2 is YFSETQ. Trimming stripped 3 bases from V and 1 base from J, with 13 bases between. CDR3 length: 15 residues. The CDR3 sequence is CASSSLRGIQETQYF. CDR3 in DNA: TGCGCCAGCAGCTCCCTGAGAGGAATCCAAGAGACCCAGTACTTC.